This passage covers 18 T cell receptor beta chains from one sample sequenced in a study of beta chain features in type 1 diabetes (dated by TCRdb to 2017 to 2018). Receptors were amplified or captured by the immunoSEQ multiplex PCR assay. The High Capacity cDNA Reverse Transcription Kit was used to reverse transcribe all of the isolated RNA, meaning that expressed TCRB transcripts were what got sequenced. What TCRdb holds here is the immuneACCESS table cut down to in-frame rearrangements. Part of the clones is not present; checked against another copy, under half of the missing clones reflect an unresolved V gene, and the others are unexplained. This sample has approximately 5,800 clones in its table, and about four fifths of those were observed once. The ten biggest clones cover over 2% of the sample. Input material: Tregs from blood. Explained via the paper, the cell subset or site label denotes: regulatory CD4+ T cells. These receptors all stem from a man between 18 and 35 years old in good health.

The rearrangement links TRBV20-1 to TRBJ2-1; 8 bases are a match to TRBD1. Germline lookup yields CDR1 DFQATT and CDR2 SNEGSKA (reference sequence). Trimming removed 8 bases from V and 9 bases from J; junction bases left unmatched: 3. CDR3 length equals 10 residues. CDR3 DNA sequence: TGCAGTCCGACAGGGGCTGAGCAGTTCTTC. This gives the protein CSPTGAEQFF.

The V and J genes are TRBV5-1 and TRBJ2-3; the D gene is possibly TRBD2 (5 bases). V lost 3 bases and J 1 base, leaving 9 bases between the germline ends. The germline CDR1 and CDR2 sequences are SGHRS and YFSETQ. The CDR3 spans 14 residues. The CDR3 spells CASSSLSGTDTQYF. The CDR3 nucleotides read TGCGCCAGCAGCTCCCTTAGCGGCACAGATACGCAGTATTTT.

This chain links TRBV18 with TRBJ2-1, with TRBD2 matching over 8 bases. Germline V lookup: CDR1 KGHSH, CDR2 LQKENI. Trimming at V came to 2 bases and at J to 8 bases, leaving 8 bases not matched to a gene. This CDR3 has 15 amino acids. The CDR3 protein is CASSPRLAGIDEQFF. CDR3 coding DNA: TGTGCCAGCTCACCAAGGTTAGCGGGGATCGATGAGCAGTTCTTC.

The V call is TRBV4-3, the J call TRBJ1-5; D is possibly TRBD1 (5 bases). The CDR3 extends over 15 amino acids. V was cut by 0 bases and J by 7 bases, with 13 bases left in between. CDR1 LGHNA and CDR2 YSLEER come from the germline V gene. This CDR3 is CASSQEEGRGQPQHF. CDR3 coding DNA: TGCGCCAGCAGCCAAGAGGAGGGGCGCGGACAGCCCCAGCATTTT.

J is TRBJ2-1 and V is TRBV18; TRBD1 matches at 12 bases. CDR1 and CDR2 from the germline V gene are KGHSH and LQKENI. This CDR3 is built from 19 residues. Trimming cost V 6 bases and J 0 bases; bases outside gene matches: 12. The CDR3 nucleotides read TGTGCCAGCTCGCAGGGACAGGGGGCTAATTCCTTCTCCTACAATGAGCAGTTCTTC. Protein product: CASSQGQGANSFSYNEQFF.

The rearrangement uses TRBV29-1 and TRBJ2-7, with a possible D match to TRBD2 (7 bases). The V end lost 6 bases, the J end lost 4 bases, and 22 bases lay between the germline ends. The CDR3 consists of 15 residues. Germline CDR1 is SQVTM and CDR2 is ANQGSEA. The CDR3 spells CSVGGAGSSSYEQYF. CDR3 in DNA: TGCAGCGTGGGGGGGGCAGGGAGTAGCTCGTACGAGCAGTACTTC.

This clone was recorded a few times. The chain is built from TRBV7-2 and TRBJ2-7; 10 bases agree with TRBD1. In germline, CDR1 is SGHTA, CDR2 FQGNSA. This CDR3 has 16 amino acids. Losses at the gene ends were 5 bases for V and 2 bases for J; bases not matched to a gene: 9. DNA of the CDR3: TGTGCCAGCAGCATTACTTCGGGACAGGGGCCCTACGAGCAGTACTTC. This translates into CASSITSGQGPYEQYF.

This clone has a handful of counts. The gene calls are TRBV7-8 and TRBJ2-7, with D possibly matching TRBD2 (6 bases). This CDR3 comprises 15 residues. The germline V gene has CDR1 SGHVS and CDR2 FQNEAQ. The ends were cut back, 5 bases at V and 2 bases at J, with 16 bases in the middle. The CDR3 nucleotides read TGTGCCAGCAGCCGATCGCGGGGCGGAACCTACGAGCAGTACTTC. It encodes CASSRSRGGTYEQYF.

This clone has a single count. V gene TRBV13 combines with J gene TRBJ2-1; no firm D call. The V end was cut by 6 bases, the J end by 0 bases, with 24 bases between. The CDR3 has 19 amino acids. The germline V gene has CDR1 PRHDT and CDR2 FYEKMQ (reference sequence). This CDR3 reads CASSLLTDTSLSSYNEQFF. In nucleotides, the CDR3 is TGTGCCAGCAGTCTACTCACTGACACGTCCTTATCCTCCTACAATGAGCAGTTCTTC. The variable domain in full, with the rest retrieved from reference TRBV13 and TRBJ2-1, is AAGVIQSPRHLIKEKRETATLKCYPIPRHDTVYWYQQGPGQDPQFLISFYEKMQSDKGSIPDRFSAQQFSDYHSELNMSSLELGDSALYFCASSLLTDTSLSSYNEQFFGPGTRLTVL.

The chain is built from TRBV18 and TRBJ2-5; a weak D match, TRBD1 (5 bases). Trimming took 3 bases from V and 2 from J, leaving 7 bases between them. Per germline, CDR1 KGHSH and CDR2 LQKENI. The CDR3 is 13 amino acids. The CDR3 DNA is TGTGCCAGCTCACCTCGACAGCAAGAGACCCAGTACTTC. Protein product: CASSPRQQETQYF.

This sequence joins TRBV6-1 and TRBJ1-4; TRBD1 aligns across 7 bases. The CDR3 spans 14 residues. The germline V gene encodes CDR1 MNHNS and CDR2 SASEGT. Germline trimming cut 6 bases from V and 8 bases from J; bases unmatched to any gene: 9. The CDR3, as DNA: TGTGCCAGCAGATGGGCAGGGGGGATCGAAAAACTGTTTTTT. Its translation: CASRWAGGIEKLFF.

In DNA, the CDR3 is TGTGCCAGCAGCTCAAGGGCAGGGGTGAACTCACCCCTCCACTTT. Protein sequence: CASSSRAGVNSPLHF. The chain recombines TRBV9 with TRBJ1-6; tentative D call: TRBD1 (6 bases). CDR1 is SGDLS and CDR2 is YYNGEE in the germline V gene. The CDR3 contains 15 residues. The germline V and J ends were trimmed by 4 bases and 10 bases, with 18 bases remaining between them.

This clone was observed a handful of times. This chain connects TRBV7-2 to TRBJ2-1; D gene ambiguous. The V end lost 5 bases, the J end lost 7 bases, and 21 bases lay between the germline ends. The CDR3 totals 16 residues. CDR1 is SGHTA and CDR2 is FQGNSA in the germline V gene. The CDR3 DNA is TGTGCCAGCAGCCCGCTCGAGACTCGCGGCCGGAATGAGCAGTTCTTC. It yields the protein CASSPLETRGRNEQFF.

A few counts support this clone. The chain's CDR3 is CASSPGTADTQYF. For the CDR3, the DNA is TGCGCCAGCAGCCCGGGGACAGCAGATACGCAGTATTTT. The rearrangement links TRBV5-1 to TRBJ2-3, with 7 bases identical to TRBD1. J was trimmed by 4 bases and V by 4 bases; bases with no gene match: 3. CDR3 size: 13 residues. From germline, CDR1 is SGHRS and CDR2 YFSETQ.

A few counts support this clone. V usage is TRBV14 and J usage is TRBJ1-3; D is possibly TRBD1 (6 bases). The CDR3 contains 19 residues. Germline-derived CDR1 and CDR2 are SGHDN and FVKESK. Trimming took 5 bases from V and 0 from J, leaving 23 bases between them. CDR3 sequence: CASSLGVQGRSFSGNTIYF. CDR3 sequence (DNA): TGTGCCAGCAGCTTGGGTGTTCAGGGGAGATCGTTCTCTGGAAACACCATATATTTT. The full variable domain, in which reference TRBV14 and TRBJ1-3 provide the parts outside the CDR3, is EAGVTQFPSHSVIEKGQTVTLRCDPISGHDNLYWYRRVMGKEIKFLLHFVKESKQDESGMPNNRFLAERTGGTYSTLKVQPAELEDSGVYFCASSLGVQGRSFSGNTIYFGEGSWLTVV.

The chain has TRBV7-2 and TRBJ2-6; no reliable D call. Trimming took 1 base from V and 0 from J, leaving 7 bases between them. The V gene's germline CDR1 is SGHTA and CDR2 FQGNSA. The length of the CDR3 is 16 residues. CDR3 in DNA: TGTGCCAGCAGCTTAGACGCGTTCTCTGGGGCCAACGTCCTGACTTTC. Protein sequence: CASSLDAFSGANVLTF.

This sequence joins TRBV20-1 and TRBJ2-5; tentative D call: TRBD2 (6 bases). CDR3 length: 10 amino acids. V lost 6 bases and J 12 bases, leaving 14 bases between the germline ends. Germline loops: CDR1 DFQATT, CDR2 SNEGSKA (reference sequence). CDR3 protein: CSARSGFEYF. The DNA of the CDR3 is TGCAGTGCCCGAAGCGGGTTTGAGTACTTC.

This chain links TRBV7-8 with TRBJ2-2, with 7 bases matching TRBD2. J gave up 7 bases and V 5 bases, and 13 bases lay outside the gene matches. The CDR3 has 16 residues. The germline gives CDR1 SGHVS, CDR2 FQNEAQ. CDR3 sequence reads: CASSPLLGWGGGELFF. The CDR3, as DNA: TGTGCCAGCAGCCCCTTACTAGGTTGGGGGGGCGGGGAGCTGTTTTTT.